This TCR beta chain comes out of a study of T cell responses to AZD1222 COVID-19 vaccine. Study results and caveats: Breadth and depth of Spike-specific TCRs rose after two AZD1222 doses.

The CDR3 runs to 13 residues. Germline CDR1 LGHDT, CDR2 YNNKEL (reference sequence). The ends were cut back, 1 base at V and 7 bases at J, with 8 bases in the middle. Clones were sequenced by immunoSEQ multiplex PCR, and TCRdb holds only the in-frame ones, with some missing. The sample lists about 130,000 clones; approximately 92% were seen once. Analyses pooled second doses at about 4 or about 12 weeks. Regarding this clone: What it recognizes is unknown.

The chain carries TRBV3-1 (or the pseudogene TRBV3-2) and TRBJ2-1; D tentatively reads TRBD1 or TRBD2 (6 bases each). The sample was peripheral blood, taken 28 days after the second AZD1222 dose. The clonotype comes from an adult who received the AZD1222 COVID-19 vaccine. The CDR3 DNA is TGTGCCAGCAGCCAAGTAGGGGGGAATGAGCAGTTCTTC. Translated, it gives CASSQVGGNEQFF.